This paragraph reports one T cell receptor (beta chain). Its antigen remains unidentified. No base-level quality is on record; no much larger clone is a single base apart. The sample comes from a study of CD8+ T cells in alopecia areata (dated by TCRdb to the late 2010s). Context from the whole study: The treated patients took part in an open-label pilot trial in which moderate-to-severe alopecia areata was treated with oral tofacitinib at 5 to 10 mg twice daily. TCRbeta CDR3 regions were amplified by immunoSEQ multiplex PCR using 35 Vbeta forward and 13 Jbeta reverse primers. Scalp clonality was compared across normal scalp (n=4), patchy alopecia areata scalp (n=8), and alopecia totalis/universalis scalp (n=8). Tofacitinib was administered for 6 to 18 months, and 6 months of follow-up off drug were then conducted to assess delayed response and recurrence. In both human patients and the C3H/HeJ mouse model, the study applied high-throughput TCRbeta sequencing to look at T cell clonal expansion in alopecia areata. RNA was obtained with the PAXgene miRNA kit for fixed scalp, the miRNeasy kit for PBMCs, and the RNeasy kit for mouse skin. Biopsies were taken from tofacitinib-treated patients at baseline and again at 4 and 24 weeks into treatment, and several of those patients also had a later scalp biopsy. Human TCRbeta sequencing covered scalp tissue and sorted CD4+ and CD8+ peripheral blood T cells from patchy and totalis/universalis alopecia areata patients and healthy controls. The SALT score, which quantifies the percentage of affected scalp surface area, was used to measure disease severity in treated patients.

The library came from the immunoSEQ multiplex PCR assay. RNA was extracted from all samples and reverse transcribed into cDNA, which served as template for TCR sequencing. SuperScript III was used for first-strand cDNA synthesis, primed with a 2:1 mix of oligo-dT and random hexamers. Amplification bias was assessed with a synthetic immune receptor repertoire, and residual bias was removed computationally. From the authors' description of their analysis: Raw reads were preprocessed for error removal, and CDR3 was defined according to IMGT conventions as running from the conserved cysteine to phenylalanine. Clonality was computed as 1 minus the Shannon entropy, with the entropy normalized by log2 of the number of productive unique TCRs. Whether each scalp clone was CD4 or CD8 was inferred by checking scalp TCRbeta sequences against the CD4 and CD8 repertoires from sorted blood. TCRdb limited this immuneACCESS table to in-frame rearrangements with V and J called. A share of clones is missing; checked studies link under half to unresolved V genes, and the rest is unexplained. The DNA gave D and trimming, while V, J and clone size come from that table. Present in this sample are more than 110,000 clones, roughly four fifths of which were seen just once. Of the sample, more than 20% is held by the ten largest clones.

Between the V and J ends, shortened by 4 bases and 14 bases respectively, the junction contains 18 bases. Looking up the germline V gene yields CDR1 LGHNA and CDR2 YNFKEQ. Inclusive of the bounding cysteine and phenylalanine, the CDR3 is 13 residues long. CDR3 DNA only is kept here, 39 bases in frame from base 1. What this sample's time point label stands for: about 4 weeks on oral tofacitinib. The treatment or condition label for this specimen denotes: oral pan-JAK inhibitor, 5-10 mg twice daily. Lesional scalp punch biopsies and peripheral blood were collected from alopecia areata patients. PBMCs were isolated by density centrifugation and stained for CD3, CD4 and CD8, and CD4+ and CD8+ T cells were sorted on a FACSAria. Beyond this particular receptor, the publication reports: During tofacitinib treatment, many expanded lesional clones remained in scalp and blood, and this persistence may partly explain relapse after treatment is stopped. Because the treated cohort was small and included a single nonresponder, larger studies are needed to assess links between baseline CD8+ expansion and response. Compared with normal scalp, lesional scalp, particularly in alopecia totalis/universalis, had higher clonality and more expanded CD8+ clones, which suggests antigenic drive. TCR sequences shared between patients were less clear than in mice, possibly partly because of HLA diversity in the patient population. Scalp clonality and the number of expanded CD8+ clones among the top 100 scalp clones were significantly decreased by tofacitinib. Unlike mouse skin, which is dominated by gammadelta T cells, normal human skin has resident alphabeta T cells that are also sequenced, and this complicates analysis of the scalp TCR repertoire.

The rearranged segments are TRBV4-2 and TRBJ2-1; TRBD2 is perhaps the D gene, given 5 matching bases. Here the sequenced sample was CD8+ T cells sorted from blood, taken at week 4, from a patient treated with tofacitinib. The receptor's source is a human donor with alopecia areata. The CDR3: CASSPFPGGLKFF. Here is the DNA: TGTGCCAGCAGCCCCTTTCCGGGCGGGTTAAAGTTCTTC.